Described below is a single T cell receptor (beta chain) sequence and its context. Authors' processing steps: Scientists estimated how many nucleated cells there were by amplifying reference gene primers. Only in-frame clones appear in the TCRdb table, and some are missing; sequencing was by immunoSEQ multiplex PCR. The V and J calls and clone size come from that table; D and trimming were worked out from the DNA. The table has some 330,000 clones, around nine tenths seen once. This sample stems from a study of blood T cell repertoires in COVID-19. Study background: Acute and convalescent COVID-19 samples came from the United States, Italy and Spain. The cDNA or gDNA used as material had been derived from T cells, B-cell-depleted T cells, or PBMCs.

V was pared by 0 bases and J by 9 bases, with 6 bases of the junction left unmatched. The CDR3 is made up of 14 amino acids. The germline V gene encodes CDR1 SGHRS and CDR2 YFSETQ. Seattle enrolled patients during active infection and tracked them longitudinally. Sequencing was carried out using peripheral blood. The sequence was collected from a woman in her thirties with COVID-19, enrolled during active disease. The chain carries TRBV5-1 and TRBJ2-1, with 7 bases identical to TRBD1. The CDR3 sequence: CASSLGQGGTEQFF. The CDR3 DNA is TGCGCCAGCAGCTTGGGACAAGGGGGCACTGAGCAGTTCTTC. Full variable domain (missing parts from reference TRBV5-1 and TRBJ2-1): KAGVTQTPRYLIKTRGQQVTLSCSPISGHRSVSWYQQTPGQGLQFLFEYFSETQRNKGNFPGRFSGRQFSNSRSEMNVSTLELGDSALYLCASSLGQGGTEQFFGPGTRLTVL.